The source of this T cell receptor beta chain is a study of blood T cell repertoires in COVID-19. For the study at large: Researchers got acute and convalescent COVID-19 samples from the United States, Italy and Spain.

Those enrolled, adults aged roughly 18 to 100 years, came from 20 to 25 US areas. Cohort placement rested on clinical history that participants reported themselves. V lost 2 bases, J lost 4 bases, and 7 bases stayed unmatched. The CDR3 is made up of 16 amino acids. Germline V gene sequence: CDR1 SGDLS, CDR2 YYNGEE. Methods used by the authors: Amplification of reference gene primers was used by the study to estimate nucleated cell counts. Sequencing used immunoSEQ multiplex PCR; TCRdb keeps in-frame clones, though not all of them. V and J calls and clone size are copied from that table; D and trimming were computed from the DNA. This sample has approximately 440,000 clones, with less than 95% found just once.

The clonotype originates from a man aged 18-30 years who had recovered from COVID-19. V gene TRBV9 combines with J gene TRBJ2-1, with 9 bases aligning to TRBD1. Input material: PBMCs or T cells enriched from blood (not recorded which). CDR3 sequence (DNA): TGTGCCAGCAGCGTGACGGAGGGACAGGGTTACAATGAGCAGTTCTTC. The encoded protein is CASSVTEGQGYNEQFF.